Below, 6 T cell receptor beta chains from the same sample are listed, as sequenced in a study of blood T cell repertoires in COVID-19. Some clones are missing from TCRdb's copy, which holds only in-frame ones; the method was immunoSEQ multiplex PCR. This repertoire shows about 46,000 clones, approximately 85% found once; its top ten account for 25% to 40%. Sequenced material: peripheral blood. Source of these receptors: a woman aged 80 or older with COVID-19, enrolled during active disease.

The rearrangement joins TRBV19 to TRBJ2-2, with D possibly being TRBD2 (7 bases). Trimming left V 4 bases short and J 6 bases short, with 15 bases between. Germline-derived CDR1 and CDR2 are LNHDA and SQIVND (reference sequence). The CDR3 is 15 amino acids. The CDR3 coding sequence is TGTGCCAGTAGTAGGGGGGGCGATGGGGCCGGGGAGCTGTTTTTT. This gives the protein CASSRGGDGAGELFF.

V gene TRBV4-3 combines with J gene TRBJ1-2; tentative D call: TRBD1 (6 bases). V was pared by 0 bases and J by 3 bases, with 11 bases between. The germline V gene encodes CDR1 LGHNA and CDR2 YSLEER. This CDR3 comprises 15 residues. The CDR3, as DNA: TGCGCCAGCAGCCAAGAGTTGGGGGCCGACTATGGCTACACCTTC. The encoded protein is CASSQELGADYGYTF.

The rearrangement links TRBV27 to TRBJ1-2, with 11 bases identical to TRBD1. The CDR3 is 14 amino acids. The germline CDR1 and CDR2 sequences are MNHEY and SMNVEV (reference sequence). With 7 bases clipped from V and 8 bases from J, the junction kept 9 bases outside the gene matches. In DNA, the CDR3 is TGTGCCAGCACCCCGGGACAGGGGGAAGGGGGCTACACCTTC. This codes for CASTPGQGEGGYTF.

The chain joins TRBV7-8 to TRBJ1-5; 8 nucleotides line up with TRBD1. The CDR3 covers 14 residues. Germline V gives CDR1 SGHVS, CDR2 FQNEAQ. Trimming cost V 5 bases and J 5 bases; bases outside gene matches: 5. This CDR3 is CASSDGQGYQPQHF. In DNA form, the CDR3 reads TGTGCCAGCAGCGACGGACAGGGTTATCAGCCCCAGCATTTT. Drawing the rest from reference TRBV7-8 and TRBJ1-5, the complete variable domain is GAGVSQSPRYKVAKRGQDVALRCDPISGHVSLFWYQQALGQGPEFLTYFQNEAQLDKSGLPSDRFFAERPEGSVSTLKIQRTQQEDSAVYLCASSDGQGYQPQHFGDGTRLSIL.

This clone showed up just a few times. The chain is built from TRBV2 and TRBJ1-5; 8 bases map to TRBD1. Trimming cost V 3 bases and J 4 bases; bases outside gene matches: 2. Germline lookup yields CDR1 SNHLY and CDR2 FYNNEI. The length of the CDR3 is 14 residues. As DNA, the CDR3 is TGTGCCAGCAGTGACAGGACAGGGAATCAGCCCCAGCATTTT. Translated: CASSDRTGNQPQHF.

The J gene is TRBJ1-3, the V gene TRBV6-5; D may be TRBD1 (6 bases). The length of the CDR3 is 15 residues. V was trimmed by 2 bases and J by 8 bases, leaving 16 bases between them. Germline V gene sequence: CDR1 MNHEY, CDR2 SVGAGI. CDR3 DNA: TGTGCCAGCAGTTACGCGGGCAGGGGTCGGCACACCATATATTTT. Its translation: CASSYAGRGRHTIYF.